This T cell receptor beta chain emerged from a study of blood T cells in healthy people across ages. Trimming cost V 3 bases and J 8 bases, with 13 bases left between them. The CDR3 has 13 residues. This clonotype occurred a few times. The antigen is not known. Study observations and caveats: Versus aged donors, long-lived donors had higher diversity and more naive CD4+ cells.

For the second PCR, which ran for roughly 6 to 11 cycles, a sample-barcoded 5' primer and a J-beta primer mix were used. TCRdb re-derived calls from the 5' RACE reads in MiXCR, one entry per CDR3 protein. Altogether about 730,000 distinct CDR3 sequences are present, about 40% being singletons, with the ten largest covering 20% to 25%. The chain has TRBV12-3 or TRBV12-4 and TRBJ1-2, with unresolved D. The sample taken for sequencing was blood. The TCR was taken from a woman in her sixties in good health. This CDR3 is CASSFSAQGGYTF. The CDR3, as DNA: TGTGCCAGCAGTTTTAGCGCCCAAGGAGGCTACACCTTC.